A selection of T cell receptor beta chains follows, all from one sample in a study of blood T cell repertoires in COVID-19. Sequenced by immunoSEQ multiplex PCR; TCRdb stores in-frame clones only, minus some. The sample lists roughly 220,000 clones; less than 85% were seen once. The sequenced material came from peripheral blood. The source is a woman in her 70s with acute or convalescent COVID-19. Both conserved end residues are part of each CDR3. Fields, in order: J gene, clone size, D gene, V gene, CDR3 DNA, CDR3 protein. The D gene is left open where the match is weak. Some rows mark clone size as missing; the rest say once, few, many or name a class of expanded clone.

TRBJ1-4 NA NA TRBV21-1 TGTGCCAGCAGCACCTGCGGACAGGGAGATGAAAAACTGTTTTTT CASSTCGQGDEKLFF
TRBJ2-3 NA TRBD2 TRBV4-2 TGTGCCAGCAGCCAAGCCCCTAGCGGGAGGGCTAGCACAGATACGCAGTATTTT CASSQAPSGRASTDTQYF
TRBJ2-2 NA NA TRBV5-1 TGCGCCAGCAGTCTGAACACCGGGGAGCTGTTTTTT CASSLNTGELFF
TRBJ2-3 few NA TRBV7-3 TGTGCCAGCAGCTCAGGACTAATAACAGATACGCAGTATTTT CASSSGLITDTQYF
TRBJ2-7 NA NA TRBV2 TGTGCCGTCCCGACTGGAGCCGAGCAGTACTTC CAVPTGAEQYF
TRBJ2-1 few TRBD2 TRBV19 TGTGCCAGTAGTATAGCGGGAGGCGACTACAATGAGCAGTTCTTC CASSIAGGDYNEQFF
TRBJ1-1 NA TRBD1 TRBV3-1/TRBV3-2 TGTGCCAGCAGCCAATTCCGACAGGGTCTCACTGAAGCTTTCTTT CASSQFRQGLTEAFF
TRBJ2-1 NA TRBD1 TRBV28 TGTGCCAGCAGCTCCCCCGGGACAGTCCTAGACAATGAGCAGTTCTTC CASSSPGTVLDNEQFF
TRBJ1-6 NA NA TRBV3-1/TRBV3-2 TGTGCCAACAGCCTACTCCCCAGGGAAAATTCACCCCTCCACTTT CANSLLPRENSPLHF
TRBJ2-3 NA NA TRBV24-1 TGTGCCACCAGTGCGTCTAAGGGGTCAGATACGCAGTATTTT CATSASKGSDTQYF
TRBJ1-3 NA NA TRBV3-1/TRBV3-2 TGTGCCAGCAGCCATCCTGGCAGTTCTGGAAACACCATATATTTT CASSHPGSSGNTIYF
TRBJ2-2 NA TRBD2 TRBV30 TGTGCCTGGAGAGGCAGCGGGAGGGCCCCGGACACCGGGGAGCTGTTTTTT CAWRGSGRAPDTGELFF
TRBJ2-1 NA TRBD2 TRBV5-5 TGTGCCAGCAGCATGGGACTAGCGGGAGTTTACAATGAGCAGTTCTTC CASSMGLAGVYNEQFF
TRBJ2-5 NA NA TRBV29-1 TGCAGCGTTGGGGGGGGCAGGGAGGATGTGGAGACCCAGTACTTC CSVGGGREDVETQYF
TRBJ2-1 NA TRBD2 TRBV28 TGTGCCAGCAGTCAAACTAGCGGAGTCTACAATGAGCAGTTCTTC CASSQTSGVYNEQFF
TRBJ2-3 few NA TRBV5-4 TGTGCCAGCAGCCCCCGCCGACAGACAGATACGCAGTATTTT CASSPRRQTDTQYF
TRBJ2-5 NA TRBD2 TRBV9 TGTGCCAGCAGCCCCCGACTAGCGGGATGGGAGACCCAGTACTTC CASSPRLAGWETQYF
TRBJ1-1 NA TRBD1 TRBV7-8 TGTGCCAGCAGACTTGACAGGGCGACTGAAGCTTTCTTT CASRLDRATEAFF
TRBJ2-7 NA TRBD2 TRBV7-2 TGTGCCAGCAGCTTAGAGAGGGGTAGCGGGAGGCCCTACGAGCAGTACTTC CASSLERGSGRPYEQYF
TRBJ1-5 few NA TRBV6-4 TGTGCCAGCAGTGACTTGGGCAGGGTAGGCAATCAGCCCCAGCATTTT CASSDLGRVGNQPQHF
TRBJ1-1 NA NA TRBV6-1 TGTGCCAGCAGTGAAGCAATGGGGCTGAACACTGAAGCTTTCTTT CASSEAMGLNTEAFF
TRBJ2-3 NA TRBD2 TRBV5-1 TGCGCCAGCAGCTTAGCGGGAGGGCCAGAAGATACGCAGTATTTT CASSLAGGPEDTQYF
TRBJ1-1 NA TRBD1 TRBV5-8 TGTGCCAGCAGCTTGGCCAGGGACAGGGCCATGAACACTGAAGCTTTCTTT CASSLARDRAMNTEAFF
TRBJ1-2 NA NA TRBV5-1 TGCGCCAGCGCCCCCAGGGAGGAGGGCTACACCTTC CASAPREEGYTF
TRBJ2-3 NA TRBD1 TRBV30 TGTGCCTGGAGTGGGGGACAGAACACAGATACGCAGTATTTT CAWSGGQNTDTQYF
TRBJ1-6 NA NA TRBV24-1 TGTGCCACCAGTCCAGGGGTGAACTCACCCCTCCACTTT CATSPGVNSPLHF
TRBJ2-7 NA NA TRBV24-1 TGTGCCACCAGTGATGGCCAGATCTACGAGCAGTACTTC CATSDGQIYEQYF
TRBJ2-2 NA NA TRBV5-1 TGCGCCAGCAGAAAGGGGGAGAGCACCGGGGAGCTGCTTTTT CASRKGESTGELLF
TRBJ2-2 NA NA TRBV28 TGTGCCAGCAGTTTAAGGGGGAAGAGGGACACCGGGGAGCTGTTTTTT CASSLRGKRDTGELFF
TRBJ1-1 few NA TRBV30 TGTGCCTGGAGTGGCGGACAGAGATTTGAAGCTTTCTTT CAWSGGQRFEAFF
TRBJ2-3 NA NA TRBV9 TGTGCCAGCAGCGTAGGAGGGAGAACGGGAGATACGCAGTATTTT CASSVGGRTGDTQYF
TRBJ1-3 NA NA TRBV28 TGTGCCAGCAGTCCTCCCGCGGCGGGAACTTACGGAAACACCATATATTTT CASSPPAAGTYGNTIYF
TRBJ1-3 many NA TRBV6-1 TGTGCCAGCAGTGCCAAAGGGTGGGGGCCTCTACGTGGAAACACCATATATTTT CASSAKGWGPLRGNTIYF
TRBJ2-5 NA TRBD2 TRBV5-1 TGCGCCAGCAGCTTAGCGGGAGTGGGTCGGCAAGAGACCCAGTACTTC CASSLAGVGRQETQYF
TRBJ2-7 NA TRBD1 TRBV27 TGTGCCAGCAGTACCCCTGGGACAGGGGACTACGAGCAGTACTTC CASSTPGTGDYEQYF
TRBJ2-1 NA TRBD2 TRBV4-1 TGCGCCAGCAGCCAGAGCGGGACCTACAATGAGCAGTTCTTC CASSQSGTYNEQFF
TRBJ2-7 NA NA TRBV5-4 TGTGCCAGCAGCTGGTGGGCCAACACCTACGAGCAGTACTTC CASSWWANTYEQYF
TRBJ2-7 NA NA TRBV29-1 TGCAGCGTTGATGGTGGCGGTCGAAACGAGCAGTACTTC CSVDGGGRNEQYF
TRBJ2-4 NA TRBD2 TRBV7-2 TGTGCCAGCAGCGTTGGACTAGCGTTTGCCAAAAACATTCAGTACTTC CASSVGLAFAKNIQYF
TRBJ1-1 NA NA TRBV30 TGTGCCGTTATTGGGAGGGTACCGAACACTGAAGCTTTCTTT CAVIGRVPNTEAFF
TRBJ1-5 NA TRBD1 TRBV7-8 TGTGCCAGCAGCAAAAGGACAGGGGACAGCAATCAGCCCCAGCATTTT CASSKRTGDSNQPQHF
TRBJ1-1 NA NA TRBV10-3 TGTGCCTCCCGCGGTATGGGTGGAAACACTGAAGCTTTCTTT CASRGMGGNTEAFF
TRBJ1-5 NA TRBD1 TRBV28 TGTGCCAGCAGTTTTCGGAGCCCCACAGGGGATCAGCCCCAGCATTTT CASSFRSPTGDQPQHF